The present entry profiles one T cell receptor beta chain with its context. Its ends do not fully match the called genes, so a read error is possible. This sample was included in a study of control samples from healthy donors and cancer patients. Libraries were prepared by immunoSEQ multiplex PCR; TCRdb keeps only in-frame clonotypes and omits some of them. This sample has about 80,000 clones, with roughly 89% found just once. The CDR3 is 15 amino acids. The germline V gene encodes CDR1 LGHNA and CDR2 YSLEER. This clonotype was sampled from a woman in her sixties or seventies in good health. The sample consisted of blood. V usage is TRBV4-3 and J usage is TRBJ1-2; D perhaps matches TRBD1 (5 bases). CDR3 coding DNA: TGCGCCAGCAGCCAAGACGTCCGGGGGTGGAATGGCCACACCTTC. Its protein is CASSQDVRGWNGHTF.